These 13 T cell receptor beta chains originate from one sample sequenced in a study of molecular identifiers for immune sequencing clone quantification. MiXCR, applied by TCRdb to the PCR reads, yields one record per CDR3 protein. The table has more than 300,000 distinct CDR3 sequences, roughly 23% seen once; the top ten hold approximately 0.8%. The material sequenced was naive CD8+ T cells from blood, with Jurkat cell RNA spiked in. Subset: FACS-sorted CD8+CD4-CCR7+CD45RA+ naive T cells. These receptors originate from a human donor in good health. Some libraries in this study had Jurkat cell RNA spiked in.

About this clonotype: One junction end disagrees with the germline gene, perhaps due to a read error. The chain recombines TRBV5-3 with TRBJ1-5, with a tentative D call TRBD1 (6 bases). TRBV5-3 is filed as an ORF, its function uncertain. CDR3 length: 12 amino acids. The DNA for the CDR3 is TGTGCCAGCAGCCAAGGGGGTCAGCCCCGGCATTTT. Its protein is CASSQGGQPRHF.

This clonotype occurred a few times. This chain joins TRBV10-3 and TRBJ2-7; D not resolved. Germline V lookup: CDR1 ENHRY, CDR2 SYGVKD. This CDR3 contains 13 residues. V lost 2 bases, J lost 3 bases, and 8 bases lay in between. The CDR3 here is CAISEPSLYEQYF. The CDR3 DNA sequence: TGTGCCATCAGTGAGCCCTCACTCTACGAGCAGTACTTC.

This clonotype appeared many times. The J gene is TRBJ2-2, the V gene TRBV4-1; 7 bases align to TRBD1. The V gene's germline CDR1 is MGHRA and CDR2 YSYEKL. This CDR3 is built from 16 residues. V was clipped by 4 bases and J by 0 bases; unmatched bases: 5. CDR3 nucleotide sequence: TGCGCCAGCAGCCCCGGGACAGAGGCGAACACCGGGGAGCTGTTTTTT. Protein product: CASSPGTEANTGELFF.

This clonotype was seen ten or more times. The J gene is TRBJ2-3, the V gene TRBV5-5; weak D call: TRBD1 (5 bases). The CDR3 is 12 residues long. Germline CDR1 and CDR2: SGHKS and YYEKEE (reference sequence). The ends were cut back, 2 bases at V and 5 bases at J, with 6 bases in the middle. The CDR3 DNA reads TGTGCCAGCAGCTTTACAGGAGATACGCAGTATTTT. Its translation is CASSFTGDTQYF.

This clonotype was observed at least ten times. The rearrangement links TRBV13 to TRBJ1-1; D perhaps matches TRBD1 (5 bases). Germline CDR1 reads PRHDT; CDR2 reads FYEKMQ (reference sequence). V dropped 5 bases and J dropped 3 bases, with 16 bases sitting between them. CDR3 length: 15 residues. The CDR3 protein is CASSIYPGLDTEAFF. In nucleotides, the CDR3 is TGTGCCAGCAGCATATATCCGGGGCTGGACACTGAAGCTTTCTTT.

There are a few counts of this clonotype. The V call is TRBV27, the J call TRBJ1-2; TRBD1 might be the D (6 bases). The CDR3 sequence is 15 residues long. The V end lost 3 bases, the J end lost 4 bases, and 15 bases lay between the germline ends. Germline CDR1 is MNHEY and CDR2 is SMNVEV (reference sequence). CDR3 loop: CASSFVTGTSYGYTF. In DNA form, the CDR3 reads TGTGCCAGCAGTTTCGTGACAGGTACAAGCTATGGCTACACCTTC.

This clonotype was seen a few times. The J gene is TRBJ2-1, the V gene TRBV19; TRBD2 is a possible D gene (6 bases). Trimming shortened V by 7 bases and J by 4 bases, and 11 bases separated the two germline ends. The germline gives CDR1 LNHDA, CDR2 SQIVND (reference sequence). The CDR3 length is 13 residues. In nucleotides, the CDR3 is TGTGCCAGTACCCTGGGGGGTTACAATGAGCAGTTCTTC. This gives the protein CASTLGGYNEQFF. The variable domain in full, with the rest retrieved from reference TRBV19 and TRBJ2-1, is DGGITQSPKYLFRKEGQNVTLSCEQNLNHDAMYWYRQDPGQGLRLIYYSQIVNDFQKGDIAEGYSVSREKKESFPLTVTSAQKNPTAFYLCASTLGGYNEQFFGPGTRLTVL.

The V call is TRBV2, the J call TRBJ1-5; TRBD1 matches 8 bases. Germline CDR1 is SNHLY and CDR2 is FYNNEI. V shed 6 bases, J shed 4 bases, and the junction held 8 bases outside the gene matches. The CDR3 has 15 residues. The CDR3 DNA is TGTGCCAGCAGGACAGGGGACCTAGAAAATCAGCCCCAGCATTTT. It codes for CASRTGDLENQPQHF. Using reference TRBV2 and TRBJ1-5 for the parts outside the CDR3, the full variable domain is EPEVTQTPSHQVTQMGQEVILRCVPISNHLYFYWYRQILGQKVEFLVSFYNNEISEKSEIFDDQFSVERPDGSNFTLKIRSTKLEDSAMYFCASRTGDLENQPQHFGDGTRLSIL.

This clonotype has a count of ten or more. The rearrangement links TRBV19 to TRBJ2-2, with TRBD2 identical over 8 bases. Germline CDR1 reads LNHDA; CDR2 reads SQIVND (reference sequence). CDR3 length: 15 residues. The V and J ends lost 5 bases and 6 bases, in that order; junction bases with no gene match: 8. CDR3 sequence (DNA): TGTGCCAGTAGTCCCGGGACTAGTCCTCCCGGGGAGCTGTTTTTT. Amino acid sequence: CASSPGTSPPGELFF.

This clonotype was seen repeatedly, ten times or more. The chain combines TRBV5-1 with TRBJ1-5; D is unresolved. The CDR3 is 13 residues long. Germline CDR1 SGHRS, CDR2 YFSETQ. Trimming pared 3 bases from V and 1 base from J, leaving 5 bases between. The CDR3 spells CASSSGSNQPQHF. DNA for the CDR3: TGCGCCAGCAGCTCTGGGAGCAATCAGCCCCAGCATTTT. Full variable domain (missing parts from reference TRBV5-1 and TRBJ1-5): KAGVTQTPRYLIKTRGQQVTLSCSPISGHRSVSWYQQTPGQGLQFLFEYFSETQRNKGNFPGRFSGRQFSNSRSEMNVSTLELGDSALYLCASSSGSNQPQHFGDGTRLSIL.

This clonotype appeared a few times. V gene TRBV4-3 combines with J gene TRBJ2-3; either TRBD1 or TRBD2 may supply D (5 bases each). Trimming left V 3 bases short and J 2 bases short, with 21 bases between. The germline V gene has CDR1 LGHNA and CDR2 YSLEER. This CDR3 has 18 residues. The CDR3 DNA sequence: TGCGCCAGCAGCCAGACCGGGACCCCGATCTTCAACACAGATACGCAGTATTTT. Amino acids: CASSQTGTPIFNTDTQYF.

This clonotype was found many times. V gene TRBV19 combines with J gene TRBJ1-5, with 9 nucleotides matching TRBD1. Looked up from germline, CDR1 is LNHDA and CDR2 is SQIVND (reference sequence). The length of the CDR3 is 15 residues. The V gene end was trimmed by 2 bases and the J gene end by 7 bases; junction bases not matched to a gene: 6. CDR3 loop: CASSIMGQGYQPQHF. The CDR3 nucleotides are TGTGCCAGTAGTATAATGGGACAGGGATACCAGCCCCAGCATTTT.

Concerning this clonotype itself: Just one base apart from a much larger clone, this may be a read error. The V call is TRBV12-3 or TRBV12-4, the J call TRBJ2-3; 8 nucleotides match TRBD1. The J segment lost 4 bases and the V segment lost 8 bases, leaving 8 bases of the junction unmatched. The CDR3 consists of 14 residues. DNA of the CDR3: TGTGCCAGCGGCGGACAGGGTAGTTCAGATACGCAGTATTTT. Translation gives CASGGQGSSDTQYF.